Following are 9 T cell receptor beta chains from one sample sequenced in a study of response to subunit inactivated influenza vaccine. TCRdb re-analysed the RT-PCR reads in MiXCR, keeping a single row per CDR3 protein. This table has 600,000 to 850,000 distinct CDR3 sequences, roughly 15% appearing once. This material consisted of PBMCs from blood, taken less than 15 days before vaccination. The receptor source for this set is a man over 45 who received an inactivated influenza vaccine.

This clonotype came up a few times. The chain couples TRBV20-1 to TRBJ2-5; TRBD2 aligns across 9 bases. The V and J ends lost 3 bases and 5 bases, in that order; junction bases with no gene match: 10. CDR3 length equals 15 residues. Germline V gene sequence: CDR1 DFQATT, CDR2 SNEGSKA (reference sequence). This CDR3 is CSASWSSGDLETQYF. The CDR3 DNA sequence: TGCAGTGCTAGTTGGTCTAGCGGGGATCTGGAGACCCAGTACTTC.

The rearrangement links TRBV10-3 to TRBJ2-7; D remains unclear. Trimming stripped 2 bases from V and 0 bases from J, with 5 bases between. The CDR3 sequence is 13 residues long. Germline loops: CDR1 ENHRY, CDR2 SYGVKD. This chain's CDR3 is CAISEGNSYEQYF. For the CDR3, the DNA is TGTGCCATCAGTGAGGGAAACTCCTACGAGCAGTACTTC.

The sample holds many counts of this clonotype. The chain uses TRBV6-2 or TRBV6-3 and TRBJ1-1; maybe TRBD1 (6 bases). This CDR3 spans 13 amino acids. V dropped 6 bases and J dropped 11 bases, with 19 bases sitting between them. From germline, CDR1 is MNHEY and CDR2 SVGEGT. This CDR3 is CASRPNRAFQAFF. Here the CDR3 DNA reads TGTGCCAGCAGGCCAAACAGGGCGTTTCAGGCTTTCTTT.

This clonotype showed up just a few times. The DNA for the CDR3 is TGTGCCAGCAGTTTTTCCGGGTTGGGAAAGACCCAGTACTTC. Translated, it gives CASSFSGLGKTQYF. The chain couples TRBV28 to TRBJ2-5; D is unclear. V was cut by 3 bases and J by 6 bases, with 14 bases left in between. The CDR3 is made up of 14 amino acids. Germline CDR1 is MDHEN and CDR2 is SYDVKM.

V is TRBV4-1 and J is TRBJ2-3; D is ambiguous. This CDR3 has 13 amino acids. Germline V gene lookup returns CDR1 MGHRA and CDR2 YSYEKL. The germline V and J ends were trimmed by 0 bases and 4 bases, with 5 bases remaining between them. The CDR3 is CASSQDVSDTQYF. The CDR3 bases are TGCGCCAGCAGCCAAGATGTCTCAGATACGCAGTATTTT.

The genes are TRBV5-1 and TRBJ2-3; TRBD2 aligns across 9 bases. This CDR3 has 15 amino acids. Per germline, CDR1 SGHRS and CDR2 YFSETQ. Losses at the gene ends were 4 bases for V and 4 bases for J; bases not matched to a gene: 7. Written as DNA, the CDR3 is TGCGCCAGCAGCCTCGGGACTAGCCTCTCAGATACGCAGTATTTT. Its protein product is CASSLGTSLSDTQYF.

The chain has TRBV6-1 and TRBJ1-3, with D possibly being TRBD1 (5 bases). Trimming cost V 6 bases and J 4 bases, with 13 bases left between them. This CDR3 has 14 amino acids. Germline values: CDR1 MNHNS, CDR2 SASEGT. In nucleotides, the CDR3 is TGTGCCAGCAGCTCAGGGTCCCTCGGAAACACCATATATTTT. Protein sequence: CASSSGSLGNTIYF.

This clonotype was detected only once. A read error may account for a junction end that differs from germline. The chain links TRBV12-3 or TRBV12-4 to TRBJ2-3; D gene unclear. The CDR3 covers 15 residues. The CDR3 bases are TGTGCCAGCAGTTTAGTAAGGCAACGAACAGATGCGCAGTATTTT. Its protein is CASSLVRQRTDAQYF.

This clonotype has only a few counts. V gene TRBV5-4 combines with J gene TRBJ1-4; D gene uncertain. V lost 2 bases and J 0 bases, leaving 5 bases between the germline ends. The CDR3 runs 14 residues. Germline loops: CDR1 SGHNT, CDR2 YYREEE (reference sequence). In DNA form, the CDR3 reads TGTGCCAGCAGCTTAGACCCAACTAATGAAAAACTGTTTTTT. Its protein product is CASSLDPTNEKLFF.